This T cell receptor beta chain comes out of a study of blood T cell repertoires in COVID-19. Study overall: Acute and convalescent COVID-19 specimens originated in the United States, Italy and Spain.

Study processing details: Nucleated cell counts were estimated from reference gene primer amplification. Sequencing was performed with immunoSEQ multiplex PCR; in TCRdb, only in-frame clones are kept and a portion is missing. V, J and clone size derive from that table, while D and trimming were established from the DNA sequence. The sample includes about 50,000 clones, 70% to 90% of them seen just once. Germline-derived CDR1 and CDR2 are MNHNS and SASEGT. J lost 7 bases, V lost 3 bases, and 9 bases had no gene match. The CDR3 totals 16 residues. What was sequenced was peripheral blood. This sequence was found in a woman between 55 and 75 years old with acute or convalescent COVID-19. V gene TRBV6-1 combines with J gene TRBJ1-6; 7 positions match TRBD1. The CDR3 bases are TGTGCCAGCAGTGATCAAAGGGGGCGTTTGAATTCACCCCTCCACTTT. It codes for CASSDQRGRLNSPLHF.